The sequence of this T cell receptor (beta chain) was determined in a study of shared clonotypes between healthy human individuals. The overall study: For every donor, three CD4 naive, three CD4 memory, two CD8 naive and one CD8 memory plates were used.

Healthy adults negative for HIV, lacking recent acute infections or vaccinations, served as donors. Trimming took off 1 base at V and 3 bases at J, with 7 bases between the two ends. CDR1 is SSHAT and CDR2 is FNYEAQ in the germline V gene (reference sequence). The CDR3 sequence is 13 residues long. Deep was the level used in running the assay. TCRdb's copy holds only in-frame clones and misses some; the assay was immunoSEQ multiplex PCR. Among roughly 640,000 clones, approximately 79% were seen once, and the ten largest hold about 1.7%. The specimen was memory CD4+ T cells sorted from blood. Documented subset: CD45RA-negative fraction. The clonotype comes from a woman in her 30s in good health. The V and J genes are TRBV7-7 and TRBJ2-7; D is perhaps TRBD2 (5 bases). The CDR3 nucleotides read TGTGCCAGCAGCTTAGGGGAGCACTACGAGCAGTACTTC. Protein product: CASSLGEHYEQYF.